This TCR beta chain was documented in a study of blood T cell repertoires in COVID-19. The overall study: Samples of COVID-19 (acute and convalescent) were obtained from the United States, Italy and Spain.

Two negative PCRs, clearance, or symptom resolution had been documented for recovered Cohort 3 donors. The repertoire was sequenced with immunoSEQ multiplex PCR; TCRdb's copy has only in-frame clones and lacks some. The sample lists 250,000 or so clones; roughly 91% were seen once. The V and J ends lost 4 bases and 4 bases respectively, with 10 bases between them. CDR3 length: 13 amino acids. CDR1 is LNHDA and CDR2 is SQIVND in the germline V gene (reference sequence). The rearrangement links TRBV19 to TRBJ2-5; the D is unclear. The clonotype comes from a middle-aged man who had recovered from COVID-19. The sample was PBMCs or T cells enriched from blood (not recorded which). In DNA form, the CDR3 reads TGTGCCAGTAGTAGGGCACAGCCAGAGACCCAGTACTTC. Its translation is CASSRAQPETQYF.